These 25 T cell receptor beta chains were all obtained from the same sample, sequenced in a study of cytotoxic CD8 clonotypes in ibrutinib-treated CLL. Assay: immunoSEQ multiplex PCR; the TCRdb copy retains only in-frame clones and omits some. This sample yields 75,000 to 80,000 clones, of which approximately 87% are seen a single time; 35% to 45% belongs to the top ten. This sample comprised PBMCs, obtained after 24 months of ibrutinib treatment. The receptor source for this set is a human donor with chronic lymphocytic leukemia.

As DNA, the CDR3 is TGTGCCAGCAGCTTTGGCTCAGGGGTGGATACGCAGTATTTT. Its protein is CASSFGSGVDTQYF. The V gene is TRBV7-3, the J gene TRBJ2-3; D is possibly TRBD1 (6 bases). CDR1 and CDR2 (germline): SGHTA, FQGTGA. V was cut by 3 bases and J by 6 bases, with 13 bases left in between. This CDR3 is 14 amino acids long.

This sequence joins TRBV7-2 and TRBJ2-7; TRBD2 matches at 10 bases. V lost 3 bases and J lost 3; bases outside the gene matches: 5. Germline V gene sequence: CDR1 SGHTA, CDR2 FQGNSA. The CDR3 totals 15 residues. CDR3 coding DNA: TGTGCCAGCAGCTTCGCTAGCGGGAGATTCTACGAGCAGTACTTC. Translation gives CASSFASGRFYEQYF.

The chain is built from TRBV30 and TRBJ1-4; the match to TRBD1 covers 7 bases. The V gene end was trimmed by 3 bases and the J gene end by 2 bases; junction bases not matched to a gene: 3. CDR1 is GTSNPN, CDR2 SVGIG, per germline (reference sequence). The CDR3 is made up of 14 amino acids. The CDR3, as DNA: TGTGCCTGGAGCGGGACAGCCACTAATGAAAAACTGTTTTTT. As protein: CAWSGTATNEKLFF.

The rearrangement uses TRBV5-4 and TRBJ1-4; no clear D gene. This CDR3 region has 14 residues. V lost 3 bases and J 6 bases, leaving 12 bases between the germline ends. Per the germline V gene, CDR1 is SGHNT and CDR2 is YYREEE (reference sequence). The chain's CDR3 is CASSYREGDEKLFF. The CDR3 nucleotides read TGTGCCAGCAGCTACCGGGAGGGCGATGAAAAACTGTTTTTT.

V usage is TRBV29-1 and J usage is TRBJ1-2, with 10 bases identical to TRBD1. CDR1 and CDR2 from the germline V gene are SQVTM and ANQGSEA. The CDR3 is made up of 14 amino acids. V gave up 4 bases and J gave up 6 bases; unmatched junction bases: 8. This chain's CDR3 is CSVGDRGFTDGYTF. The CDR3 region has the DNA TGCAGCGTTGGGGACAGGGGCTTCACGGATGGCTACACCTTC.

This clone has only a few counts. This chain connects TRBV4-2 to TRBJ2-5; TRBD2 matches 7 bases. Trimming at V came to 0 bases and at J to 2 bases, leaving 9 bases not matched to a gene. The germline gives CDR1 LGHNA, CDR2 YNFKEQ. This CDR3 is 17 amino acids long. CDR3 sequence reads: CASSQEGSSGPQETQYF. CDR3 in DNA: TGTGCCAGCAGCCAAGAGGGCAGTAGCGGGCCACAAGAGACCCAGTACTTC.

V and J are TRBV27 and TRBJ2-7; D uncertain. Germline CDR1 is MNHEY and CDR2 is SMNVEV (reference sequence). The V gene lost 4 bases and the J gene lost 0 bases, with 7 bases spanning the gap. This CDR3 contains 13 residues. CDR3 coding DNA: TGTGCCAGCAGTTCAAGCTACTCCTACGAGCAGTACTTC. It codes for CASSSSYSYEQYF.

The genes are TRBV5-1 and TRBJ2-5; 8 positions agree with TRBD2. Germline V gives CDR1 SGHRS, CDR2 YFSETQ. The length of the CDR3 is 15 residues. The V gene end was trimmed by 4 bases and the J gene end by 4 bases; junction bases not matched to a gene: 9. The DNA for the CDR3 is TGCGCCAGCAGCCGTCCGGGGGGGGCTGGAGAGACCCAGTACTTC. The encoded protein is CASSRPGGAGETQYF.

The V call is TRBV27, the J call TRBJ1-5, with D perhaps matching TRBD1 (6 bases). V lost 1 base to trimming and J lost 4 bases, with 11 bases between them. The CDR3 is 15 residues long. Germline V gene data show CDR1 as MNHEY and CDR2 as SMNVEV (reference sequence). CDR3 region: CASSLLGRGNQPQHF. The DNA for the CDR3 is TGTGCCAGCAGTTTATTAGGCAGGGGTAATCAGCCCCAGCATTTT.

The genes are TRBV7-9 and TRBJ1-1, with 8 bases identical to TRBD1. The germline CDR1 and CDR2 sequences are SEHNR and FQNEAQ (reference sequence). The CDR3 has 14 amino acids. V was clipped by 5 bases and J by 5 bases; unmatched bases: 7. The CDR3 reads CASSPSGGATEAFF. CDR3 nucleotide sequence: TGTGCCAGCAGCCCATCAGGGGGCGCGACTGAAGCTTTCTTT.

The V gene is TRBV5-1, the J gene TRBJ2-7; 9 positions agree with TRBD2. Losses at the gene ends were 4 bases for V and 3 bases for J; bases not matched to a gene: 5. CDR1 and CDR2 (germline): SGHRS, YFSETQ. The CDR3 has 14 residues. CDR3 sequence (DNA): TGCGCCAGCAGCCCAAGCGGGAGGAACTACGAGCAGTACTTC. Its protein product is CASSPSGRNYEQYF.

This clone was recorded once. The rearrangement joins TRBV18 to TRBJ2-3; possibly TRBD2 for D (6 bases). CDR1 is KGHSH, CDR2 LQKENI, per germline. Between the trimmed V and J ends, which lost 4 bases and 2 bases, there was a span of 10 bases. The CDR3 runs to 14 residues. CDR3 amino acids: CASSRAGTTDTQYF. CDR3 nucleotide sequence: TGTGCCAGCTCACGGGCGGGAACCACAGATACGCAGTATTTT.

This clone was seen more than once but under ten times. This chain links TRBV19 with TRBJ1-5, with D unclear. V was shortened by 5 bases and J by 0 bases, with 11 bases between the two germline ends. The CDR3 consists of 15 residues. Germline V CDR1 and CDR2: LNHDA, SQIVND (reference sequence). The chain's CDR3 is CASSLVRYSNQPQHF. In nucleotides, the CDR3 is TGTGCCAGTAGTTTGGTACGGTATAGCAATCAGCCCCAGCATTTT.

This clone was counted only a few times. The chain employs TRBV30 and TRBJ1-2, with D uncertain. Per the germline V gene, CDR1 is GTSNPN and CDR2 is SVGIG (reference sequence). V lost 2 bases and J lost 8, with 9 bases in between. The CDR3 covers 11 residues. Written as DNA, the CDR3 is TGTGCCTGGAGTTTCGGATCCGGCTACACCTTC. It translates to CAWSFGSGYTF.

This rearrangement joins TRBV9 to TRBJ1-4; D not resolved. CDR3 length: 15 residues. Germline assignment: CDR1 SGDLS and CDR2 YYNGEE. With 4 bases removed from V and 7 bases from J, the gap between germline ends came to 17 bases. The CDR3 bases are TGTGCCAGCAGCCGGACGACTAGGGTATTTGAAAAACTGTTTTTT. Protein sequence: CASSRTTRVFEKLFF.

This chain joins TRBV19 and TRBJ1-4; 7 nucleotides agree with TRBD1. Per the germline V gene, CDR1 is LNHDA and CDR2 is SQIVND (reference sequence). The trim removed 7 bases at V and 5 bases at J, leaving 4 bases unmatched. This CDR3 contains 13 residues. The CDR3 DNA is TGTGCCAGTATGGGGGACAGAAATGAAAAACTGTTTTTT. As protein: CASMGDRNEKLFF.

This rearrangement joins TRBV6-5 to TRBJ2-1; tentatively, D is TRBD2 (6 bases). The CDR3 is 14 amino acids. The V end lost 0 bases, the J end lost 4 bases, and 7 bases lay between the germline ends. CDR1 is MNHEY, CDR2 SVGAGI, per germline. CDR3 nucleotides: TGTGCCAGCAGTTACTCGACTAGTTACAATGAGCAGTTCTTC. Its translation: CASSYSTSYNEQFF.

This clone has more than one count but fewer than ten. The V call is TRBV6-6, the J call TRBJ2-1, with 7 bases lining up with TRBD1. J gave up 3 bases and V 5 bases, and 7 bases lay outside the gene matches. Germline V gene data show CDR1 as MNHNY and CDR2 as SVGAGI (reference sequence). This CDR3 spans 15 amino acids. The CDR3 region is CASSARQGVYNEQFF. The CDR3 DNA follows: TGTGCCAGCAGTGCTCGCCAGGGGGTCTACAATGAGCAGTTCTTC.

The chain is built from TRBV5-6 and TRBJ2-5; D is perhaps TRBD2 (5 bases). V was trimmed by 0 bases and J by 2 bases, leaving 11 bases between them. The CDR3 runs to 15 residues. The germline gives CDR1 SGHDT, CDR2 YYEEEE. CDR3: CASSLELAVQETQYF. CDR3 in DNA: TGTGCCAGCAGCTTGGAGCTAGCAGTGCAAGAGACCCAGTACTTC.

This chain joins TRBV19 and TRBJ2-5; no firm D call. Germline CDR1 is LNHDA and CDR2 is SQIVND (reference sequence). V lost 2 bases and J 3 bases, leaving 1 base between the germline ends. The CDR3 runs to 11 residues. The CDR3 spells CASSIKETQYF. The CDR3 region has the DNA TGTGCCAGTAGTATAAAAGAGACCCAGTACTTC.

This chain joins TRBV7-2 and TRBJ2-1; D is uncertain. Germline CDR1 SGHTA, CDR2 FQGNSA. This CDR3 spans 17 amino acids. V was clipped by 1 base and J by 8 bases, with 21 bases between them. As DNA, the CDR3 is TGTGCCAGCAGCTTAGGCCAGTTCGTCTCGGTAGGCGATGAGCAGTTCTTC. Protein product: CASSLGQFVSVGDEQFF.

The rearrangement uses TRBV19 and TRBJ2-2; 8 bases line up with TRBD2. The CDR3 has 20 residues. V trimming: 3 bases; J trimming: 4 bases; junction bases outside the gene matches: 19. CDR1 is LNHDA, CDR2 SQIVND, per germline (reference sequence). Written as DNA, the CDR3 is TGTGCCAGTAGTATTGGCAGAGAAACGTGGCGGGAGGAAGGCACCGGGGAGCTGTTTTTT. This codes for CASSIGRETWREEGTGELFF.

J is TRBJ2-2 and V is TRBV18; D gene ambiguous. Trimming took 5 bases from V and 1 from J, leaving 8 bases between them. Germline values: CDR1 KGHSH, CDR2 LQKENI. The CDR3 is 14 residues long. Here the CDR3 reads CASSSQRNTGELFF. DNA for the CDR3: TGTGCCAGCTCAAGTCAAAGGAACACCGGGGAGCTGTTTTTT.

The CDR3 here is CASSLRDYQETQYF. The CDR3 coding sequence is TGTGCCAGCAGCCTCCGGGACTACCAAGAGACCCAGTACTTC. The gene calls are TRBV14 and TRBJ2-5; TRBD2 might be the D (6 bases). Trimming left V 4 bases short and J 0 bases short, with 9 bases between. The germline CDR1 and CDR2 sequences are SGHDN and FVKESK. This CDR3 spans 14 amino acids.

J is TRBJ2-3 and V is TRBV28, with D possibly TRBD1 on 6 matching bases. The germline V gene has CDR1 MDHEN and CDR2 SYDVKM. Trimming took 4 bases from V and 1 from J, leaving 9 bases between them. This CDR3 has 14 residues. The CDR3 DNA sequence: TGTGCCAGCAGTTCGGCAGGGGGCACAGATACGCAGTATTTT. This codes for CASSSAGGTDTQYF. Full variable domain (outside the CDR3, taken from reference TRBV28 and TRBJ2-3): DVKVTQSSRYLVKRTGEKVFLECVQDMDHENMFWYRQDPGLGLRLIYFSYDVKMKEKGDIPEGYSVSREKKERFSLILESASTNQTSMYLCASSSAGGTDTQYFGPGTRLTVL.